These 30 T cell receptor beta chains share one sample of origin, sequenced in a study of blood T cell repertoires in COVID-19. Data came from immunoSEQ multiplex PCR; TCRdb stores just in-frame clones and leaves some out. The repertoire has hundreds of thousands of clones, 70% to 90% of them found once; the top ten carry more than 0.75%. The sequenced material came from peripheral blood. The receptors here all came from a man between 35 and 55 years old with acute or convalescent COVID-19.

The genes are TRBV12-3 or TRBV12-4 and TRBJ1-5, with D unresolved. With 3 bases removed from V and 4 bases from J, the gap between germline ends came to 7 bases. This CDR3 comprises 13 residues. The CDR3: CASSFEVNQPQHF. The CDR3 coding sequence is TGTGCCAGCAGTTTTGAGGTAAATCAGCCCCAGCATTTT.

The J gene is TRBJ2-3, the V gene TRBV7-3; 15 positions agree with TRBD2. The CDR3 loop spans 18 amino acids. From germline, CDR1 is SGHTA and CDR2 FQGTGA. J gave up 2 bases and V 2 bases, and 5 bases lay outside the gene matches. The CDR3, as DNA: TGTGCCAGCAGCTTATCGGGGACTAGCGGGGGGACCACAGATACGCAGTATTTT. Translation gives CASSLSGTSGGTTDTQYF.

The rearrangement joins TRBV7-2 to TRBJ1-1, with unresolved D. Looked up from germline, CDR1 is SGHTA and CDR2 is FQGNSA. The V end lost 4 bases, the J end lost 5 bases, and 11 bases lay between the germline ends. The CDR3 consists of 13 residues. CDR3 DNA: TGTGCCAGCAGCTCGGGAAGAGGGACTGAAGCTTTCTTT. Its protein is CASSSGRGTEAFF.

This chain's CDR3 is CASSPRGGLNTEAFF. The CDR3, as DNA: TGTGCCAGCAGCCCCCGCGGGGGGCTGAACACTGAAGCTTTCTTT. The V and J genes are TRBV7-2 and TRBJ1-1; TRBD1 is a possible D gene (6 bases). This CDR3 contains 15 residues. Trimming stripped 5 bases from V and 0 bases from J, with 13 bases between. Looked up from germline, CDR1 is SGHTA and CDR2 is FQGNSA.

The V call is TRBV5-8, the J call TRBJ1-2; D remains unclear. This CDR3 contains 12 residues. CDR1 and CDR2 (germline): SGHTS, YDEGEE. V lost 3 bases, J lost 8 bases, and 11 bases lay in between. CDR3 coding DNA: TGTGCCAGCAGCTCCCAAACTGAAGGCTACACCTTC. It codes for CASSSQTEGYTF.

The chain joins TRBV4-1 to TRBJ1-2, with 7 positions matching TRBD1. In germline, CDR1 is MGHRA, CDR2 YSYEKL. The V gene end was trimmed by 7 bases and the J gene end by 6 bases; junction bases not matched to a gene: 8. This CDR3 has 13 amino acids. The CDR3 sequence is CASNLNRGDGYTF. The CDR3 bases are TGCGCCAGCAACCTAAACAGGGGAGATGGCTACACCTTC.

The rearrangement links TRBV2 to TRBJ1-6; D is possibly TRBD1 (5 bases). Germline V CDR1 and CDR2: SNHLY, FYNNEI. V was cut by 7 bases and J by 12 bases, with 13 bases left in between. This CDR3 region has 12 residues. The CDR3 nucleotides read TGTGCCAGCACGCCGGGGGTAGAACCCCTCCACTTT. Translation: CASTPGVEPLHF.

The chain employs TRBV9 and TRBJ2-1, with 8 bases that match TRBD2. The CDR3 has 17 residues. Per the germline V gene, CDR1 is SGDLS and CDR2 is YYNGEE. V shed 0 bases, J shed 6 bases, and the junction held 11 bases outside the gene matches. The CDR3 sequence is CASSVAPTGLASNEQFF. CDR3 sequence (DNA): TGTGCCAGCAGCGTAGCCCCCACAGGACTAGCCTCCAATGAGCAGTTCTTC.

This sequence joins TRBV19 and TRBJ2-5; D possibly corresponds to TRBD2 (5 bases). Trimming removed 3 bases from V and 2 bases from J, with 10 bases in between. The CDR3 has 14 residues. The germline gives CDR1 LNHDA, CDR2 SQIVND (reference sequence). The CDR3 DNA follows: TGTGCCAGTAGTATCCCGGGGTCTCAAGAGACCCAGTACTTC. Its protein product is CASSIPGSQETQYF.

The rearrangement links TRBV29-1 to TRBJ1-2; possible D gene TRBD1, 6 bases. CDR1 is SQVTM, CDR2 ANQGSEA, per germline. V was pared by 4 bases and J by 2 bases, with 11 bases between. The CDR3 consists of 13 residues. CDR3 residues: CSVGHRENYGYTF. The CDR3 DNA sequence: TGCAGCGTTGGGCACAGGGAAAACTATGGCTACACCTTC.

The chain carries TRBV7-8 and TRBJ2-2; TRBD1 is a possible D gene (6 bases). Germline V gene lookup returns CDR1 SGHVS and CDR2 FQNEAQ. V dropped 6 bases and J dropped 10 bases, with 27 bases sitting between them. The CDR3 sequence is 17 residues long. Here the CDR3 reads CASSYRERGPLRVELFF. The DNA for the CDR3 is TGTGCCAGCAGTTACAGGGAGCGAGGCCCTCTCCGGGTGGAGCTGTTTTTT.

The V call is TRBV28, the J call TRBJ1-2; 10 bases map to TRBD1. The V gene end was trimmed by 4 bases and the J gene end by 3 bases; junction bases not matched to a gene: 5. The CDR3 runs to 15 residues. Per germline, CDR1 MDHEN and CDR2 SYDVKM. The CDR3 region has the DNA TGTGCCAGCAGTTCTGGACAGGGGGTGGACTATGGCTACACCTTC. It codes for CASSSGQGVDYGYTF.

The rearrangement uses TRBV5-1 and TRBJ1-2; D is uncertain. V was shortened by 4 bases and J by 7 bases, with 17 bases between the two germline ends. From germline, CDR1 is SGHRS and CDR2 YFSETQ. This CDR3 region has 14 residues. In DNA, the CDR3 is TGCGCCAGCAGCCCCGGAGGCGTGAGAGGTGGCTACACCTTC. Amino acids: CASSPGGVRGGYTF.

The chain has TRBV5-1 and TRBJ1-4; D is perhaps TRBD1 (5 bases). Germline V gene sequence: CDR1 SGHRS, CDR2 YFSETQ. The V gene lost 0 bases and the J gene lost 1 base, with 7 bases spanning the gap. CDR3 length equals 15 residues. This CDR3 is CASSLAGGTNEKLFF. Written as DNA, the CDR3 is TGCGCCAGCAGCTTGGCCGGGGGAACTAATGAAAAACTGTTTTTT. The variable domain in full, completed from reference TRBV5-1 and TRBJ1-4, reads KAGVTQTPRYLIKTRGQQVTLSCSPISGHRSVSWYQQTPGQGLQFLFEYFSETQRNKGNFPGRFSGRQFSNSRSEMNVSTLELGDSALYLCASSLAGGTNEKLFFGSGTQLSVL.

The CDR3 here is CASSTPPGAGGGYEQYF. The CDR3 DNA reads as TGTGCCAGCAGTACACCGCCCGGGGCGGGGGGGGGTTACGAGCAGTACTTC. The J gene is TRBJ2-7, the V gene TRBV28; 9 nucleotides line up with TRBD2. The V gene end was trimmed by 5 bases and the J gene end by 4 bases; junction bases not matched to a gene: 15. The CDR3 loop spans 17 amino acids. Looked up from germline, CDR1 is MDHEN and CDR2 is SYDVKM.

This clone was seen just once. This chain links TRBV4-2 with TRBJ1-6; tentative D call: TRBD1 (5 bases). Between the trimmed V and J ends, which lost 0 bases and 8 bases, there was a span of 20 bases. Germline values: CDR1 LGHNA, CDR2 YNFKEQ. This CDR3 comprises 18 residues. The CDR3 spells CASSQEPGGVKLDSPLHF. The CDR3 nucleotides are TGTGCCAGCAGCCAAGAGCCCGGGGGGGTTAAGTTGGATTCACCCCTCCACTTT.

V and J are TRBV11-2 and TRBJ1-3; D remains unclear. Germline-derived CDR1 and CDR2 are SGHAT and FQNNGV. This CDR3 has 13 amino acids. With 2 bases removed from V and 4 bases from J, the gap between germline ends came to 6 bases. The CDR3 DNA is TGTGCCAGCAGCTTATCACAGGGAAACACCATATATTTT. As protein: CASSLSQGNTIYF.

The chain recombines TRBV7-6 with TRBJ2-5, with D perhaps TRBD2 (6 bases). The V gene's germline CDR1 is SGHVS and CDR2 FNYEAQ. There are 13 residues in the CDR3. V was clipped by 6 bases and J by 2 bases, with 10 bases between them. CDR3 amino acids: CASRRDLQETQYF. CDR3 DNA sequence: TGTGCCAGCAGGCGGGACTTACAAGAGACCCAGTACTTC.

This chain uses TRBV11-2 with TRBJ2-3; 9 positions match TRBD1. Germline CDR1 and CDR2: SGHAT and FQNNGV. V dropped 1 base and J dropped 6; count of bases not matched to a gene: 11. CDR3 length: 17 amino acids. The CDR3 sequence: CASSLVPPGTGSDTQYF. CDR3 nucleotide sequence: TGTGCCAGCAGCTTAGTCCCCCCCGGGACAGGGTCGGATACGCAGTATTTT. Full variable domain (remainder filled in from reference TRBV11-2 and TRBJ2-3): EAGVAQSPRYKIIEKRQSVAFWCNPISGHATLYWYQQILGQGPKLLIQFQNNGVVDDSQLPKDRFSAERLKGVDSTLKIQPAKLEDSAVYLCASSLVPPGTGSDTQYFGPGTRLTVL.

The rearrangement links TRBV29-1 to TRBJ1-2; 7 nucleotides line up with TRBD1. The CDR3 runs to 15 residues. Trimming cost V 0 bases and J 4 bases; bases outside gene matches: 8. Germline CDR1 and CDR2: SQVTM and ANQGSEA. DNA for the CDR3: TGCAGCGTTGAAGATGAAAGGGGGCGCATCTATGGCTACACCTTC. Amino acid sequence: CSVEDERGRIYGYTF.

This chain connects TRBV7-2 to TRBJ1-6; the D is unclear. The CDR3 loop spans 14 amino acids. The V gene lost 5 bases and the J gene lost 10 bases, with 15 bases spanning the gap. Germline lookup yields CDR1 SGHTA and CDR2 FQGNSA. The CDR3 DNA is TGTGCCAGCAGCCTCGGGAAGGTGCTGTCACCCCTCCACTTT. Translating it yields CASSLGKVLSPLHF. Variable domain in full (rest from reference TRBV7-2 and TRBJ1-6): GAGVSQSPSNKVTEKGKDVELRCDPISGHTALYWYRQSLGQGLEFLIYFQGNSAPDKSGLPSDRFSAERTGGSVSTLTIQRTQQEDSAVYLCASSLGKVLSPLHFGNGTRLTVT.

This rearrangement joins TRBV6-2 or TRBV6-3 to TRBJ2-2; 8 bases are shared with TRBD2. Trimming removed 4 bases from V and 1 base from J; junction bases left unmatched: 11. The CDR3 is 18 amino acids. CDR1 is MNHEY and CDR2 is SVGEGT in the germline V gene. Written as DNA, the CDR3 is TGTGCCAGCAGTTGGCCTACGGAGAGCGGGGGGAACACCGGGGAGCTGTTTTTT. Translation gives CASSWPTESGGNTGELFF.

This chain joins TRBV5-1 and TRBJ1-1, with 7 positions matching TRBD1. The CDR3 totals 16 residues. After removal of 1 base from V and 4 bases from J, the junction contained 10 bases not matched to a gene. Germline V gives CDR1 SGHRS, CDR2 YFSETQ. The CDR3 sequence: CASSLMTGQRFTEAFF. The CDR3 nucleotides read TGCGCCAGCAGCTTGATGACAGGGCAGCGTTTCACTGAAGCTTTCTTT.

The rearrangement uses TRBV27 and TRBJ2-7, with D perhaps matching TRBD2 (6 bases). The CDR3 is made up of 14 amino acids. The V end lost 7 bases, the J end lost 6 bases, and 19 bases lay between the germline ends. Germline-derived CDR1 and CDR2 are MNHEY and SMNVEV (reference sequence). The CDR3 bases are TGTGCCAGCACACAGGTGGGGGGAATTGGCGAGCAGTACTTC. Encoded protein: CASTQVGGIGEQYF.

V is TRBV2 and J is TRBJ1-2, with D possibly matching TRBD1 (6 bases). CDR1 and CDR2 (germline): SNHLY, FYNNEI. The V end lost 7 bases, the J end lost 4 bases, and 10 bases lay between the germline ends. This CDR3 is 12 amino acids long. Here the CDR3 reads CASTRTVYGYTF. DNA of the CDR3: TGTGCCAGCACTAGGACAGTCTATGGCTACACCTTC. Full variable domain (outside the CDR3, taken from reference TRBV2 and TRBJ1-2): EPEVTQTPSHQVTQMGQEVILRCVPISNHLYFYWYRQILGQKVEFLVSFYNNEISEKSEIFDDQFSVERPDGSNFTLKIRSTKLEDSAMYFCASTRTVYGYTFGSGTRLTVV.

This clone came up once. V is TRBV7-9 and J is TRBJ2-1; 12 bases are a match to TRBD1. CDR1 and CDR2 (germline): SEHNR, FQNEAQ (reference sequence). This CDR3 region has 18 residues. J lost 5 bases, V lost 4 bases, and 12 bases had no gene match. The CDR3 bases are TGTGCCAGCAGCTCCGTATTGGGGGACAGGGGGCCTAACAATGAGCAGTTCTTC. It is translated as CASSSVLGDRGPNNEQFF.

The chain carries TRBV4-2 and TRBJ1-1, with 8 bases identical to TRBD1. J lost 4 bases, V lost 6 bases, and 4 bases had no gene match. The CDR3 covers 13 residues. Germline loops: CDR1 LGHNA, CDR2 YNFKEQ. In DNA, the CDR3 is TGTGCCAGCAGAGGACAGGGAGTCACTGAAGCTTTCTTT. This codes for CASRGQGVTEAFF.

J is TRBJ2-3 and V is TRBV6-2 or TRBV6-3, with TRBD2 identical over 7 bases. CDR1 and CDR2 (germline): MNHEY, SVGEGT. This CDR3 region has 15 residues. The V gene end was trimmed by 5 bases and the J gene end by 0 bases; junction bases not matched to a gene: 5. CDR3 loop: CASSAAGDSTDTQYF. CDR3 DNA: TGTGCCAGCAGTGCCGCGGGGGACAGCACAGATACGCAGTATTTT.

The chain employs TRBV7-9 and TRBJ2-6, with D perhaps TRBD2 (5 bases). CDR1 SEHNR and CDR2 FQNEAQ come from the germline V gene (reference sequence). This CDR3 has 17 residues. V lost 7 bases and J 2 bases, leaving 18 bases between the germline ends. CDR3 residues: CASINLAGRPGANVLTF. CDR3 bases: TGTGCCAGCATCAACCTCGCGGGTAGACCTGGGGCCAACGTCCTGACTTTC.

The chain carries TRBV11-3 and TRBJ2-5; possible D gene TRBD2, 5 bases. Germline V CDR1 and CDR2: SGHNT, YENEEA. The CDR3 sequence is 13 residues long. V lost 4 bases and J 4 bases, leaving 10 bases between the germline ends. The CDR3 here is CASSSFAGETQYF. CDR3 nucleotide sequence: TGTGCCAGCAGCTCCTTCGCGGGAGAGACCCAGTACTTC. Using reference TRBV11-3 and TRBJ2-5 for the parts outside the CDR3, the full variable domain is EAGVVQSPRYKIIEKKQPVAFWCNPISGHNTLYWYLQNLGQGPELLIRYENEEAVDDSQLPKDRFSAERLKGVDSTLKIQPAELGDSAVYLCASSSFAGETQYFGPGTRLLVL.